These T cell receptor beta chains were read from a single sample in a study of cytomegalovirus exposure and HLA in healthy donors. Data came from immunoSEQ multiplex PCR; TCRdb stores just in-frame clones and leaves some out. The data contain about 150,000 clones, approximately 78% of them singletons. Material for sequencing was PBMCs. The source is a woman in her 40s in good health and CMV-seropositive. Both conserved end residues are trimmed from each CDR3. D genes are given only for firm matches.

V gene,CDR3 length,D gene,J gene,CDR3 protein
TRBV4-3,15,.,TRBJ1-2,ASSQDLGAEPNYGYT
TRBV4-1,15,.,TRBJ2-3,ASYRGGGGGITDTQY
TRBV9,13,.,TRBJ1-5,ASSVGQGTNQPQH
TRBV6-1,11,.,TRBJ2-5,ASRRGPQETQY
TRBV9,14,TRBD2,TRBJ2-3,ASSVRGDYSTDTQY
TRBV5-4,12,.,TRBJ1-2,ASSLWGQAYGYT
TRBV6-1,12,.,TRBJ1-5,ASSEFQSNQPQH
TRBV18,11,.,TRBJ1-2,ASFRASGYGYT
TRBV2,14,.,TRBJ2-7,ASSQNRNRVSYEQY
TRBV18,13,TRBD1,TRBJ1-5,ASSPGTDSNQPQH
TRBV10-2,11,TRBD2,TRBJ2-1,ASSVGGDNEQF
TRBV5-4,13,.,TRBJ1-2,ASSRGDRRVYGYT
TRBV4-3,15,.,TRBJ1-2,ASSQGVAGSLGYGYT
TRBV10-3,10,TRBD1,TRBJ2-1,AIRGTANEQF
TRBV6-6,13,.,TRBJ1-1,ASMVADRGWTEAF
TRBV6-5,13,TRBD1,TRBJ1-4,ASSGLTGGDEKLF
TRBV11-1,15,TRBD2,.,ASSSRTSGSSPYEQY
TRBV18,15,.,TRBJ1-1,ASSPPASGNRDTEAF
TRBV25-1,14,TRBD2,TRBJ2-1,ASSEFGGGGYNEQF
TRBV7-2,15,TRBD2,TRBJ2-1,ASSLALLLRGANEQF
TRBV28,15,.,TRBJ2-7,ASSSPGAPGGSYEQY
TRBV27,12,TRBD1,TRBJ1-2,ASSPRQGAGGYT
TRBV2,10,.,TRBJ1-5,ASSQRDQPQH
TRBV9,14,.,TRBJ2-1,ASSVALGTSNNEQF
TRBV4-1,13,.,TRBJ2-7,ASSQEDPGPYEQY
TRBV30,10,.,TRBJ1-1,AWSVGSSEAF
TRBV30,12,.,TRBJ2-7,AWSVGSGKNEQY
TRBV6-5,14,TRBD2,TRBJ2-7,ASSSRTSGSSYEQY
TRBV28,13,TRBD2,TRBJ2-1,ASSKLAGVYNEQF
TRBV7-9,11,.,TRBJ2-5,ASSLGLEVTQY
TRBV28,11,.,TRBJ2-1,ASSRSSTAEQF
TRBV18,16,TRBD2,TRBJ2-5,ASSPTLAGAFGGETQY
TRBV6-5,13,TRBD1,TRBJ2-2,ASRPTGGVAGELF
TRBV7-6,11,.,TRBJ1-1,ASSRQFNTEAF
TRBV10-3,12,TRBD2,TRBJ2-5,APGLVPVQETQY
TRBV15,15,TRBD2,TRBJ2-4,ATSRGGTSGRNNIQY
TRBV30,13,.,TRBJ1-4,AWSPGGAWGEKLF
TRBV6-6,9,.,TRBJ1-6,ASSLNSPLH
TRBV19,12,.,TRBJ1-4,ASSTEVRGEKLF
TRBV30,13,.,TRBJ1-3,AWSVRRGSGNTIY
TRBV6-7,14,TRBD2,TRBJ2-3,ASSYLAGGVGDTQY
TRBV27,12,TRBD1,TRBJ2-7,ASSSPGQEYEQY
TRBV29-1,12,.,TRBJ2-3,SVAAGFVSDTQY
TRBV14,15,TRBD1,TRBJ2-7,ASSQILGQGLPYEQY
TRBV19,13,TRBD1,TRBJ2-7,ASSTRQGGSYEQY
TRBV6-9,13,.,TRBJ2-7,ASSRREPRAYEQY
TRBV28,11,.,TRBJ1-1,ASSLLSNTEAF
TRBV28,13,TRBD1,TRBJ1-3,ASSFAGTEGNTIY
TRBV5-1,14,.,TRBJ1-4,ASSRGKRDSGEKLF
TRBV5-8,13,TRBD1,TRBJ1-3,ASSPGTGPGNTIY
TRBV10-1,11,.,TRBJ1-1,ASSGGIGTEAF
TRBV5-5,14,.,TRBJ1-4,ASSSTGGLANEKLF
TRBV2,12,.,TRBJ2-3,ASSRDFNTDTQY
TRBV5-4,13,.,TRBJ2-5,ASSLQQGSMETQY
TRBV19,13,.,TRBJ1-3,ASSPLEQTQNTIY
TRBV27,15,TRBD2,TRBJ2-3,ASSLLGTSGRGDTQY
TRBV15,12,.,.,ATGRTGLNYEQY
TRBV19,12,.,TRBJ1-5,ASSIRRGNQPQH